This T cell receptor beta chain was found in a study of blood T cells in healthy people across ages. Germline V gives CDR1 SNHLY, CDR2 FYNNEI. Deletions cut 1 base from V and 1 base from J, with 8 bases between. The CDR3 is 15 amino acids. Sample-barcoded 5' priming and a J-beta primer mix drove a second PCR of roughly 6 to 12 cycles. MiXCR was run by TCRdb on the 5' RACE reads, yielding one entry per CDR3 protein. The repertoire holds 630,000 or so distinct CDR3 sequences, with around 32% as singletons. In this sample, this clonotype turned up many times. The rearrangement joins TRBV2 to TRBJ1-5; D not certain. What was sequenced was blood. This TCR came from a woman of 80 years or more in good health. CDR3 in amino acids: CASSEDRPSNQPQHF. As DNA, the CDR3 is TGTGCCAGCAGTGAAGACAGACCCAGCAATCAGCCCCAGCATTTT.